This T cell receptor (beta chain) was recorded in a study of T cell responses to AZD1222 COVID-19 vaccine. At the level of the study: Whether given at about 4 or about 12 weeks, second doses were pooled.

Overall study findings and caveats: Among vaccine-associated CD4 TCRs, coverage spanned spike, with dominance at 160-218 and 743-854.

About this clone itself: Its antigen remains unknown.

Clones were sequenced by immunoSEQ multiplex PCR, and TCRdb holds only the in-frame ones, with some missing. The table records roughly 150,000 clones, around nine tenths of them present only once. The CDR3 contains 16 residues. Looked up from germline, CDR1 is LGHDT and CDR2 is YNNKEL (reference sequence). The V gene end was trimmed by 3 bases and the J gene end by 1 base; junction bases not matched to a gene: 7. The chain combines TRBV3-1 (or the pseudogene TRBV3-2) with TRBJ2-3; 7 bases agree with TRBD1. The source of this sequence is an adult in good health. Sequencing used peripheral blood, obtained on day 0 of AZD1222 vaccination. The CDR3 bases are TGTGCCAGCAGCCAGCCGGGACAGTGTTGCACAGATACGCAGTATTTT. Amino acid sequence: CASSQPGQCCTDTQYF.